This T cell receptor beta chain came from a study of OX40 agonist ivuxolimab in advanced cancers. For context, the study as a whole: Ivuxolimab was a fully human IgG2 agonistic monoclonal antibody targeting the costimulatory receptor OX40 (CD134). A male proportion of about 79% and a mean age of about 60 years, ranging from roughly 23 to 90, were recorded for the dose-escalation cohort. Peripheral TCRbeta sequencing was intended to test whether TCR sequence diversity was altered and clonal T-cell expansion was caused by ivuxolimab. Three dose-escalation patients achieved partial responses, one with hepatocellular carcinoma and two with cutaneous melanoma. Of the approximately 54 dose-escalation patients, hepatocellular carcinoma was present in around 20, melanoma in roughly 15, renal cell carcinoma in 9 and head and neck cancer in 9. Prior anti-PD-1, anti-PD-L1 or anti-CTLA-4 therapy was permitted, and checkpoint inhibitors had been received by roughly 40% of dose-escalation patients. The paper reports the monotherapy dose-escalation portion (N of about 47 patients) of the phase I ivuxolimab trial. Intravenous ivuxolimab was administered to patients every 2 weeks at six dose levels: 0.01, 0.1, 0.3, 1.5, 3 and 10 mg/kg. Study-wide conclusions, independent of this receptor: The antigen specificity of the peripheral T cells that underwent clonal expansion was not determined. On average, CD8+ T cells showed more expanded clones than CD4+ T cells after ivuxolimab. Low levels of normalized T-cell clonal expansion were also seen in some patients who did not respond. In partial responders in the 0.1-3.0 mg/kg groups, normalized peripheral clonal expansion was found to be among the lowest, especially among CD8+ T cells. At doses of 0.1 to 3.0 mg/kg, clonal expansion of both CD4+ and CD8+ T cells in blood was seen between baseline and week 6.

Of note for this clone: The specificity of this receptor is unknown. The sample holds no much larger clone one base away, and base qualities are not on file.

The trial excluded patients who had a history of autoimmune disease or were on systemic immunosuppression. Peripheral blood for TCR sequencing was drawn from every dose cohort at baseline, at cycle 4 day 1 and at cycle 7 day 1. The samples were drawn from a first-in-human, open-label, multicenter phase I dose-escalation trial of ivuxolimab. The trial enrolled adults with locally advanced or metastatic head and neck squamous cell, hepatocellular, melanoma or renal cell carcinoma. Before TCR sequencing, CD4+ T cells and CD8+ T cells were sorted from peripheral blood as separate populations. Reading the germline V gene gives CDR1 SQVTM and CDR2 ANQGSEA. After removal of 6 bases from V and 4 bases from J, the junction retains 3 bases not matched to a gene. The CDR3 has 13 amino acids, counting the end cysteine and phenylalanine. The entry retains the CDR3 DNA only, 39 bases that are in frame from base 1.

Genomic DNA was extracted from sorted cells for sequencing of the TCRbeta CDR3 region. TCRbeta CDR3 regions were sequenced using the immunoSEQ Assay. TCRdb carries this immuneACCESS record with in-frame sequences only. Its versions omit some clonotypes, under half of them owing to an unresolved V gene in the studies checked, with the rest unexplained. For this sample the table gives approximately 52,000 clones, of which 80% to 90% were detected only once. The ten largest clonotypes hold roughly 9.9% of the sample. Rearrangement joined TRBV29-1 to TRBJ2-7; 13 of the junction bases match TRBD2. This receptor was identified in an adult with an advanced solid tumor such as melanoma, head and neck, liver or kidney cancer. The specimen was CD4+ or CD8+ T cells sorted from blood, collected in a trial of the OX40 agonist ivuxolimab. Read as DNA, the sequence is TGCAGCGTGCGGGGACTAGCGGGGTACGAGCAGTACTTC. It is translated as CSVRGLAGYEQYF.